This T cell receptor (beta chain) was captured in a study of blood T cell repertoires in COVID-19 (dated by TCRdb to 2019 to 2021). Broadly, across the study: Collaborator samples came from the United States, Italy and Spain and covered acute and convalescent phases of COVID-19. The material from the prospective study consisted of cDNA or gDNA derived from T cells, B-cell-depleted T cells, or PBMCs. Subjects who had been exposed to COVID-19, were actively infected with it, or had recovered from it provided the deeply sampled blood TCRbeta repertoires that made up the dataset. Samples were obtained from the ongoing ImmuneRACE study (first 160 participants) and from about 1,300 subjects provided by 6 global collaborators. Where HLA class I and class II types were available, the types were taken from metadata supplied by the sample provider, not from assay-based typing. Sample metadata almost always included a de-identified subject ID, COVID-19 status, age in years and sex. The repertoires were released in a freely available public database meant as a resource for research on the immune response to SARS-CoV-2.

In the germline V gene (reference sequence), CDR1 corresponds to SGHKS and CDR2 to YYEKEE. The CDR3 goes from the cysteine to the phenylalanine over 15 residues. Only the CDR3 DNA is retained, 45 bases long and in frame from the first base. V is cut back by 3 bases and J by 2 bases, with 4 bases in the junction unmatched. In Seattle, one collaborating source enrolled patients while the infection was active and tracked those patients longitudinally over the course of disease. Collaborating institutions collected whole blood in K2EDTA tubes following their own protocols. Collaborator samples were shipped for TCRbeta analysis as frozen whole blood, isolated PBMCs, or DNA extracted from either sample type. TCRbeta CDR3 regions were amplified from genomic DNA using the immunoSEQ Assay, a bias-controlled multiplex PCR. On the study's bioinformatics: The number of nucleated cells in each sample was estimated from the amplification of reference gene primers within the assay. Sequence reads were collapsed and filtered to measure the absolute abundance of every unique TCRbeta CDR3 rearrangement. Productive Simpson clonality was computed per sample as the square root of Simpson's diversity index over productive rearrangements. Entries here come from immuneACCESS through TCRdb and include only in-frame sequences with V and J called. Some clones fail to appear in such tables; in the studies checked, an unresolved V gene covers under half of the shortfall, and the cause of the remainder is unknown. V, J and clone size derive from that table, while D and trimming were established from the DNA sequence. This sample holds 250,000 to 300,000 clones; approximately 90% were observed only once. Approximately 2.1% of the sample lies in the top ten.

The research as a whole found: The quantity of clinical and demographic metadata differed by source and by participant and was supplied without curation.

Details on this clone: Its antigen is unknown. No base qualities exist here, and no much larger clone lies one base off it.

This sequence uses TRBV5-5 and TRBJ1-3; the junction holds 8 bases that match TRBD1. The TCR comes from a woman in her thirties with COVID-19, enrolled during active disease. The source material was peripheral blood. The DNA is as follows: TGTGCCAGCAGCTCGCAGGGGGCTGCTGGAAACACCATATATTTT. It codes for CASSSQGAAGNTIYF.